The 9 T cell receptor beta chains reported below all come from one sample, sequenced in a study of T cells in Graves' hyperthyroidism and ophthalmopathy (dated by TCRdb to about 2019). The method was multiplex PCR. For sequencing, an Illumina HiSeq 2000 was employed. The TCR beta CDR3 regions were amplified from RNA transcripts. The first round of RT-PCR for the TCR CDR3 was performed with the HTBI primer set and the Qiagen OneStep RT-PCR kit. The public reads were run again by TCRdb, first through fastp at Q25 and then through MiXCR, and only productive beta chains were kept. Records with the same CDR3 protein are collapsed into one entry carrying the most frequent genes and DNA. This sample lists about 540,000 distinct CDR3 sequences; around 42% were detected once. The ten largest clones capture around 8% of the sample. The sample consisted of peripheral blood or thyroid tissue (not recorded which). All receptors derive from a woman younger than 30 with Graves' hyperthyroidism.

This clonotype was observed at least ten times. The rearrangement links TRBV4-1 to TRBJ2-5; D may be TRBD2 (6 bases). The CDR3 contains 15 residues. The germline V and J ends were trimmed by 0 bases and 4 bases, with 12 bases remaining between them. Germline V CDR1 and CDR2: MGHRA, YSYEKL. The CDR3 nucleotides are TGCGCCAGCAGCCAAGATAAACTAGCCAGAGAGACCCAGTACTTC. Translated, it gives CASSQDKLARETQYF.

This clonotype was seen many times. This chain uses TRBV7-9 with TRBJ2-7, with D possibly matching TRBD1 (5 bases). The CDR3 has 11 residues. Germline CDR1 is SEHNR and CDR2 is FQNEAQ (reference sequence). V was trimmed by 6 bases and J by 5 bases, leaving 8 bases between them. For the CDR3, the DNA is TGTGCCAGCAGTTCAGGGAACGAGCAGTACTTC. Protein sequence: CASSSGNEQYF.

This clonotype was seen more than once but under ten times. V usage is TRBV29-1 and J usage is TRBJ2-7; D perhaps matches TRBD2 (6 bases). Germline lookup yields CDR1 SQVTM and CDR2 ANQGSEA. With 6 bases removed from V and 5 bases from J, the gap between germline ends came to 17 bases. The CDR3 runs to 13 residues. The CDR3 DNA is TGCAGCGTGGGGGGACTCGGACGAAACGAGCAGTACTTC. Its protein is CSVGGLGRNEQYF.

Concerning this clonotype: Given a much more abundant clone one base away, this may be a read error. The genes are TRBV2 and TRBJ1-4; weak D call: TRBD1 (6 bases). V lost 5 bases and J lost 8, with 18 bases in between. This CDR3 spans 15 amino acids. In germline, CDR1 is SNHLY, CDR2 FYNNEI. CDR3 sequence (DNA): TGTGCCAGCAGTTTTAGGGGGAAGTCCCAAGAAAAACTGTTTTTT. This codes for CASSFRGKSQEKLFF.

This clonotype has ten or more counts. V is TRBV5-5 and J is TRBJ1-1, with D perhaps TRBD1 (6 bases). The germline V gene encodes CDR1 SGHKS and CDR2 YYEKEE (reference sequence). The CDR3 totals 13 residues. The V gene lost 4 bases and the J gene lost 7 bases, with 14 bases spanning the gap. CDR3 sequence (DNA): TGTGCCAGCAGCGCCTACAGGGAGGTTGAAGCTTTCTTT. Protein product: CASSAYREVEAFF. The whole variable domain, remainder taken from reference TRBV5-5 and TRBJ1-1, is DAGVTQSPTHLIKTRGQQVTLRCSPISGHKSVSWYQQVLGQGPQFIFQYYEKEERGRGNFPDRFSARQFPNYSSELNVNALLLGDSALYLCASSAYREVEAFFGQGTRLTVV.

The J gene is TRBJ2-7, the V gene TRBV10-3; TRBD1 is a possible D gene (6 bases). CDR1 is ENHRY, CDR2 SYGVKD, per germline. The CDR3 covers 13 residues. V gave up 8 bases and J gave up 4 bases, with 15 bases separating them. The CDR3, as DNA: TGTGCCATCGTGGGGCAGGGGAATTACGAGCAGTACTTC. This gives the protein CAIVGQGNYEQYF.

With regard to this clonotype: Germline and junction disagree at one end, which may indicate a read error. This rearrangement joins TRBV6-5 to TRBJ1-1; D call uncertain. Germline lookup yields CDR1 MNHEY and CDR2 SVGAGI. CDR3 length: 13 residues. The CDR3 protein is CASSEGVNAEAFF. In nucleotides, the CDR3 is TGTGCCAGCAGTGAGGGAGTGAACGCTGAAGCTTTCTTT.

This chain connects TRBV29-1 to TRBJ1-5, with D maybe TRBD1 (6 bases). Germline lookup yields CDR1 SQVTM and CDR2 ANQGSEA. Between the trimmed V and J ends, which lost 6 bases and 5 bases, there was a span of 17 bases. The CDR3 has 14 amino acids. The DNA for the CDR3 is TGCAGCGTCGCAGGCCAGGACAGATATCAGCCCCAGCATTTT. Translation gives CSVAGQDRYQPQHF.

The chain links TRBV2 to TRBJ1-5; 11 nucleotides match TRBD1. The germline V gene has CDR1 SNHLY and CDR2 FYNNEI. The trim removed 5 bases at V and 6 bases at J, leaving 3 bases unmatched. The CDR3 extends over 14 amino acids. The CDR3 reads CASSWTGGLQPQHF. The CDR3 nucleotides are TGTGCCAGCAGTTGGACAGGGGGCCTTCAGCCCCAGCATTTT.